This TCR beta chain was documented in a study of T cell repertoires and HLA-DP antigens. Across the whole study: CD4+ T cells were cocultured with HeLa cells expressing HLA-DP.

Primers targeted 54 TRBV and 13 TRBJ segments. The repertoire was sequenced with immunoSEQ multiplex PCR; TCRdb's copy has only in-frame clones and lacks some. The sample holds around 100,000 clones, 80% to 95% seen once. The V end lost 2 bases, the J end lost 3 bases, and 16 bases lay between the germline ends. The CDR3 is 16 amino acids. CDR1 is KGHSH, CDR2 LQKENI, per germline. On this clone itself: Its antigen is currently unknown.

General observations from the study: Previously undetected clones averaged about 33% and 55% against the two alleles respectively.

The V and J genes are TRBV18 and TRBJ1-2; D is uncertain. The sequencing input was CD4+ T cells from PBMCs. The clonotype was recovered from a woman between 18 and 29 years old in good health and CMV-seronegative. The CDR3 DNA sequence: TGTGCCAGCTCACCAAATAGCGCGGCAGGTGACTATGGCTACACCTTC. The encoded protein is CASSPNSAAGDYGYTF.